This TCR beta chain was profiled in a study of radiation and T cells in renal cell carcinoma. The method was immunoSEQ multiplex PCR; TCRdb's version includes in-frame clones alone and lacks a portion of them. This table has fewer than 200,000 clones, 88% appearing once. With 5 bases clipped from V and 5 bases from J, the junction kept 6 bases outside the gene matches. This CDR3 region has 15 residues. Germline CDR1 LNHDA, CDR2 SQIVND (reference sequence). The time point: blood 4 weeks post-SBRT, at nephrectomy. Described treatment: 15 Gy SBRT to primary tumor, nephrectomy 4 weeks later. Nephrectomy followed 15 Gy stereotactic body radiation by 4 weeks. Blood was sampled at baseline, 2 weeks and 4 weeks after SBRT.

The sequenced sample was blood, obtained from a patient whose treatment included radiotherapy and nephrectomy. The source is a woman aged 45-59 years with renal cell carcinoma. The rearrangement uses TRBV19 and TRBJ1-2, with 12 bases that match TRBD1. The CDR3 bases are TGTGCCAGTAGTCCCGGGACAGGGGGCGTATATGGCTACACCTTC. This codes for CASSPGTGGVYGYTF. The whole variable domain, filled in from reference TRBV19 and TRBJ1-2, reads DGGITQSPKYLFRKEGQNVTLSCEQNLNHDAMYWYRQDPGQGLRLIYYSQIVNDFQKGDIAEGYSVSREKKESFPLTVTSAQKNPTAFYLCASSPGTGGVYGYTFGSGTRLTVV.